One sample yielded the 14 T cell receptor beta chains listed below, sequenced in a study of CD8 T cells in ankylosing spondylitis. TCRdb re-analysed the 5' RACE reads in MiXCR, keeping a single row per CDR3 protein. The top ten clones hold approximately 6.6% of a sample with some 200,000 distinct CDR3 sequences, roughly 26% of them seen once. The specimen was blood, either unsorted or a sorted T cell fraction (not recorded which). Receptors originate from a male donor with ankylosing spondylitis or in good health (not recorded which).

This clonotype was picked up many times. The chain uses TRBV3-1 and TRBJ2-5; 8 bases are shared with TRBD2. Germline V gene lookup returns CDR1 LGHDT and CDR2 YNNKEL (reference sequence). This CDR3 region has 15 residues. The J segment lost 4 bases and the V segment lost 0 bases, leaving 4 bases of the junction unmatched. The CDR3 loop is CASSQDRLAGETQYF. The DNA of the CDR3 is TGTGCCAGCAGCCAAGATCGTCTAGCGGGAGAGACCCAGTACTTC.

This clonotype showed up many times. This chain uses TRBV10-3 with TRBJ2-6, with TRBD1 as a possible D gene (6 bases). The germline gives CDR1 ENHRY, CDR2 SYGVKD. This CDR3 contains 15 residues. Trimming shortened V by 6 bases and J by 9 bases, and 18 bases separated the two germline ends. CDR3 bases: TGTGCCATCAGCTCGACAGGTGGGGGTGGCAACGTCCTGACTTTC. Its protein product is CAISSTGGGGNVLTF.

The chain couples TRBV2 to TRBJ2-5; D may be TRBD2 (6 bases). Trimming took 4 bases from V and 1 from J, leaving 10 bases between them. The CDR3 sequence is 14 residues long. Per the germline V gene, CDR1 is SNHLY and CDR2 is FYNNEI. Here the CDR3 DNA reads TGTGCCAGCAGTGGGAGGGTCAGCCAAGAGACCCAGTACTTC. Protein sequence: CASSGRVSQETQYF.

This clonotype was detected many times. This chain joins TRBV4-1 and TRBJ2-1; 10 bases line up with TRBD2. With 0 bases clipped from V and 8 bases from J, the junction kept 7 bases outside the gene matches. Germline CDR1 is MGHRA and CDR2 is YSYEKL. The CDR3 runs to 16 residues. This CDR3 reads CASSQDLSGRAYEQFF. CDR3 DNA: TGCGCCAGCAGCCAAGATTTGAGCGGGAGGGCCTATGAGCAGTTCTTC.

This clonotype was picked up many times. The genes are TRBV7-3 and TRBJ1-6; D might be TRBD1 (5 bases). Trimming took off 5 bases at V and 5 bases at J, with 10 bases between the two ends. Looked up from germline, CDR1 is SGHTA and CDR2 is FQGTGA. The CDR3 has 14 amino acids. CDR3 DNA sequence: TGTGCCAGCAGCCCGGGACCGAATAATTCACCCCTCCACTTT. This gives the protein CASSPGPNNSPLHF.

This clonotype appeared many times. The genes are TRBV6-1 and TRBJ1-1, with D possibly TRBD1 on 6 matching bases. Germline V gives CDR1 MNHNS, CDR2 SASEGT. The CDR3 contains 12 residues. Between the trimmed V and J ends, which lost 3 bases and 7 bases, there was a span of 9 bases. The CDR3 reads CASSETGGEAFF. The CDR3 nucleotides are TGTGCCAGCAGTGAGACAGGAGGTGAAGCTTTCTTT.

This clonotype was detected many times. The DNA for the CDR3 is TGTGCCAGCAAGAATCCACAGGGGGCCGATGGCTACACCTTC. The encoded protein is CASKNPQGADGYTF. The chain carries TRBV6-2 or TRBV6-3 and TRBJ1-2; 9 positions match TRBD1. With V trimmed by 7 bases and J by 6 bases, 9 bases remained unmatched. The CDR3 extends over 14 amino acids. The V gene's germline CDR1 is MNHEY and CDR2 SVGEGT.

This clonotype was seen more than once but under ten times. The rearrangement joins TRBV6-5 to TRBJ2-1; 7 bases are a match to TRBD2. V lost 0 bases to trimming and J lost 3 bases; unmatched junction nucleotides: 8. Looked up from germline, CDR1 is MNHEY and CDR2 is SVGAGI. This CDR3 contains 17 residues. The CDR3 is CASSYSNAGAGYNEQFF. DNA of the CDR3: TGTGCCAGCAGTTACTCGAACGCGGGAGCGGGCTACAATGAGCAGTTCTTC.

For the CDR3, the DNA is TGTGCCAGCAGTGTAGGGAGCGCAGATACGCAGTATTTT. Amino acid sequence: CASSVGSADTQYF. The chain has TRBV12-3 or TRBV12-4 and TRBJ2-3; possibly TRBD2 for D (5 bases). The CDR3 has 13 residues. Trimming took off 5 bases at V and 4 bases at J, with 10 bases between the two ends.

In nucleotides, the CDR3 is TGTGCCAGCAGCCGGATCGCTTGGGGCTCTAACAATGAGCAGTTCTTC. Its translation: CASSRIAWGSNNEQFF. The chain is built from TRBV4-2 and TRBJ2-1, with D perhaps matching TRBD1 (5 bases). There are 16 residues in the CDR3. Germline V CDR1 and CDR2: LGHNA, YNFKEQ. Trimming shortened V by 4 bases and J by 5 bases, and 18 bases separated the two germline ends.

This clonotype has only one observation. The chain links TRBV3-1 to TRBJ2-1; D may be TRBD1 or TRBD2 (6 bases each). This CDR3 region has 15 residues. The germline V and J ends were trimmed by 3 bases and 8 bases, with 17 bases remaining between them. CDR1 is LGHDT and CDR2 is YNNKEL in the germline V gene (reference sequence). The CDR3 loop is CASSHGRVSGDEQFF. The CDR3 DNA reads TGTGCCAGCAGCCACGGGAGAGTCTCAGGGGATGAGCAGTTCTTC.

In the case of this clonotype: One base away lies a much larger clone, so this may be a sequencing read error. This chain uses TRBV6-5 with TRBJ1-2; possibly TRBD1 for D (5 bases). Trimming cost V 6 bases and J 6 bases, with 11 bases left between them. Germline V gives CDR1 MNHEY, CDR2 SVGAGI. The CDR3 is made up of 12 amino acids. The CDR3 spells CASRPVGDGYTF. The CDR3 DNA reads as TGTGCCAGCAGGCCGGTGGGGGATGGCTACACCTTC.

The CDR3: CSAGLAGDTGELFF. DNA of the CDR3: TGCAGTGCAGGACTAGCGGGAGACACCGGGGAGCTGTTTTTT. The V call is TRBV20-1, the J call TRBJ2-2; 13 bases align to TRBD2. Germline CDR1 is DFQATT and CDR2 is SNEGSKA (reference sequence). CDR3 length: 14 residues. V was clipped by 6 bases and J by 3 bases; unmatched bases: 1.

This rearrangement joins TRBV6-8 to TRBJ2-7; 12 bases line up with TRBD2. Germline loops: CDR1 MNHGY, CDR2 SAAAGT. The V and J ends lost 0 bases and 3 bases, in that order; junction bases with no gene match: 3. This CDR3 comprises 16 residues. CDR3 coding DNA: TGTGCCAGCAGTTACTCGAGGGGACTAGCGGGCTACGAGCAGTACTTC. Amino acid sequence: CASSYSRGLAGYEQYF.